This TCR beta chain was recorded in a study of tumor-infiltrating lymphocytes in primary liver carcinoma. Only a few counts were recorded for this clonotype. A constant-region primer served to make TCR beta cDNA from about 500 ng total RNA. Three-round nested multiplex PCR performed with slightly modified ARM-PCR produced the TCR beta libraries. A C-beta reverse primer and TRBV1-TRBV30 forward primers served in each of the first two PCR rounds, at 10 cycles apiece. TCRdb re-analysed the multiplex PCR reads in MiXCR, keeping a single row per CDR3 protein. Altogether some 87,000 distinct CDR3 sequences are present, about 70% being singletons, with the ten largest covering around 25%. Between roughly 17 and 33 mg of unsorted bulk tissue served as the source from which RNA and DNA were co-extracted. Among the patients, all had chronic HBV infection and none had been treated. The CDR3 sequence is 14 residues long. The germline V gene has CDR1 SNHLY and CDR2 FYNNEI. V lost 9 bases and J 0 bases, leaving 11 bases between the germline ends.

This TCR came from a man in his forties with primary liver carcinoma and hepatitis B virus infection. Sequenced input: tumor-adjacent normal liver tissue. The V and J genes are TRBV2 and TRBJ2-2; a possible D gene is TRBD2 (6 bases). The DNA for the CDR3 is TGTGCCAGTGCTAGCGAAACGAACACCGGGGAGCTGTTTTTT. Amino acids: CASASETNTGELFF. The full variable domain, with the rest looked up from reference TRBV2 and TRBJ2-2, is EPEVTQTPSHQVTQMGQEVILRCVPISNHLYFYWYRQILGQKVEFLVSFYNNEISEKSEIFDDQFSVERPDGSNFTLKIRSTKLEDSAMYFCASASETNTGELFFGEGSRLTVL.